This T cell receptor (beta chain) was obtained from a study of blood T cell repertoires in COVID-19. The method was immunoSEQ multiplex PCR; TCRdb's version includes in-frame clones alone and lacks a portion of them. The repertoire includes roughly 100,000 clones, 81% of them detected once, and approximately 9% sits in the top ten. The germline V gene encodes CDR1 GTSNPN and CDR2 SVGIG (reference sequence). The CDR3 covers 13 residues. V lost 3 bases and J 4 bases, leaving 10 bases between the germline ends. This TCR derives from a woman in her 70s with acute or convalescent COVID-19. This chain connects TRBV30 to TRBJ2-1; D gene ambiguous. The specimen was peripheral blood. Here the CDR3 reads CAWSLWLYNEQFF. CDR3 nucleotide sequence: TGTGCCTGGAGCCTCTGGCTGTACAATGAGCAGTTCTTC.